One sample yielded the 26 T cell receptor beta chains listed below, sequenced in a study of blood T cell repertoires in COVID-19. The table came from immunoSEQ multiplex PCR; TCRdb's copy has only in-frame clones and leaves some out. The table records 100,000 or so clones, 75% to 85% of them present only once. Sequenced sample: peripheral blood. The receptors shown here come from a human donor in a cohort sampled during active COVID-19.

The chain has TRBV3-1 (or the pseudogene TRBV3-2) and TRBJ2-7, with a weak D call TRBD1 (8 bases). The CDR3 runs to 15 residues. V was pared by 4 bases and J by 3 bases, with 16 bases between. Germline lookup yields CDR1 LGHDT and CDR2 YNNKEL (reference sequence). As DNA, the CDR3 is TGTGCCAGCAGCCTCAGCGGGACAGGCTTCTACGAGCAGTACTTC. As protein: CASSLSGTGFYEQYF.

The chain links TRBV14 to TRBJ2-7, with D hard to call. Trimming removed 1 base at V and 3 bases at J, with 4 bases between. The CDR3 has 12 residues. Germline CDR1 SGHDN, CDR2 FVKESK. CDR3 DNA: TGTGCCAGCAGCCAAGCCAGCTACGAGCAGTACTTC. Translated: CASSQASYEQYF.

V usage is TRBV10-3 and J usage is TRBJ2-1; 8 bases align to TRBD1. Trimming took 11 bases from V and 6 from J; bases not matched to a gene: 12. This CDR3 is built from 14 residues. Germline CDR1 and CDR2: ENHRY and SYGVKD. In DNA, the CDR3 is TGTGCCCTACGCCGGGACAGGTCTATCAATGAGCAGTTCTTC. Translated, it gives CALRRDRSINEQFF.

The CDR3 protein is CASSESVSIQETQYF. In DNA, the CDR3 is TGTGCCAGCAGTGAAAGTGTTAGTATCCAAGAGACCCAGTACTTC. The chain combines TRBV6-1 with TRBJ2-5; D remains unclear. The CDR3 loop spans 15 amino acids. The germline gives CDR1 MNHNS, CDR2 SASEGT. The V gene lost 2 bases and the J gene lost 1 base, with 11 bases spanning the gap.

V gene TRBV28 combines with J gene TRBJ2-7; D is undetermined. V lost 6 bases, J lost 0 bases, and 9 bases lay in between. CDR3 length: 13 residues. The germline V gene encodes CDR1 MDHEN and CDR2 SYDVKM. CDR3 amino acids: CASRRDISYEQYF. The DNA of the CDR3 is TGTGCCAGCAGAAGAGACATCTCCTACGAGCAGTACTTC.

This chain connects TRBV5-6 to TRBJ1-2; TRBD1 might be the D (5 bases). Trimming removed 0 bases from V and 0 bases from J, with 15 bases in between. The CDR3 runs 17 residues. From germline, CDR1 is SGHDT and CDR2 YYEEEE. This CDR3 is CASSLAAGVLTNYGYTF. The CDR3 bases are TGTGCCAGCAGCTTGGCAGCGGGGGTTCTGACTAACTATGGCTACACCTTC. Looking up the rest from reference TRBV5-6 and TRBJ1-2 gives the full variable domain: DAGVTQSPTHLIKTRGQQVTLRCSPKSGHDTVSWYQQALGQGPQFIFQYYEEEERQRGNFPDRFSGHQFPNYSSELNVNALLLGDSALYLCASSLAAGVLTNYGYTFGSGTRLTVV.

This chain uses TRBV19 with TRBJ2-1; 12 nucleotides align to TRBD2. With 5 bases clipped from V and 4 bases from J, the junction kept 6 bases outside the gene matches. The V gene's germline CDR1 is LNHDA and CDR2 SQIVND (reference sequence). CDR3 length: 16 amino acids. As DNA, the CDR3 is TGTGCCAGTAGTCCGAGGACTAGCGGGATGTACAATGAGCAGTTCTTC. It is translated as CASSPRTSGMYNEQFF.

The rearrangement joins TRBV3-1 (or the pseudogene TRBV3-2) to TRBJ1-5; D perhaps matches TRBD1 (5 bases). The CDR3 covers 18 residues. The germline V and J ends were trimmed by 4 bases and 0 bases, with 19 bases remaining between them. From germline, CDR1 is LGHDT and CDR2 YNNKEL (reference sequence). The CDR3 region has the DNA TGTGCCAGCAGCCCCTCACCCCGACAGATCTATAGCAATCAGCCCCAGCATTTT. Residues: CASSPSPRQIYSNQPQHF.

The chain has TRBV11-2 and TRBJ2-5; 7 bases line up with TRBD2. Trimming removed 2 bases from V and 4 bases from J; junction bases left unmatched: 7. Germline V gene data show CDR1 as SGHAT and CDR2 as FQNNGV. The CDR3 spans 15 residues. The CDR3 spells CASSLHGGLGETQYF. The DNA for the CDR3 is TGTGCCAGCAGCTTACACGGGGGGTTGGGAGAGACCCAGTACTTC.

The chain joins TRBV9 to TRBJ2-3, with D perhaps matching TRBD2 (6 bases). Trimming removed 1 base from V and 1 base from J, with 13 bases in between. The germline V gene has CDR1 SGDLS and CDR2 YYNGEE. This CDR3 has 16 residues. CDR3 region: CASSVTPTGGTDTQYF. CDR3 DNA sequence: TGTGCCAGCAGCGTAACCCCCACGGGAGGCACAGATACGCAGTATTTT.

This clone was seen a handful of times. The chain couples TRBV5-1 to TRBJ2-7, with 7 bases lining up with TRBD1. Germline lookup yields CDR1 SGHRS and CDR2 YFSETQ. Unmatched junction bases numbered 9, after V lost 6 bases and J lost 3 bases. This CDR3 comprises 14 residues. The chain's CDR3 is CASKKTGEVYEQYF. The CDR3 bases are TGCGCCAGCAAAAAAACAGGGGAAGTCTACGAGCAGTACTTC.

The chain employs TRBV28 and TRBJ1-6; the match to TRBD1 covers 8 bases. This CDR3 region has 12 residues. Germline V lookup: CDR1 MDHEN, CDR2 SYDVKM. After removal of 10 bases from V and 8 bases from J, the junction contained 4 bases not matched to a gene. This CDR3 reads CAIGTGDSPLHF. In DNA, the CDR3 is TGTGCCATCGGGACAGGAGATTCACCCCTCCACTTT.

CDR3 nucleotide sequence: TGCGCCAGCAGCGGAGGGACGGCATATGGCTACACCTTC. This sequence encodes CASSGGTAYGYTF. The chain uses TRBV10-1 and TRBJ1-2, with D tentatively TRBD1 (5 bases). V was trimmed by 6 bases and J by 5 bases, leaving 13 bases between them. Germline V gives CDR1 WNHNN, CDR2 SYGVQD (reference sequence). This CDR3 is 13 amino acids long.

The V and J genes are TRBV11-3 and TRBJ1-1, with unresolved D. Germline values: CDR1 SGHNT, CDR2 YENEEA. Trimming left V 5 bases short and J 5 bases short, with 12 bases between. The CDR3 totals 13 residues. This CDR3 reads CASSPRVETEAFF. The CDR3 region has the DNA TGTGCCAGCAGCCCGCGGGTTGAAACTGAAGCTTTCTTT.

J is TRBJ1-5 and V is TRBV6-6, with 7 bases aligning to TRBD1. The CDR3 is 16 residues long. Germline CDR1 MNHNY, CDR2 SVGAGI (reference sequence). Trimming cost V 2 bases and J 1 base; bases outside gene matches: 5. In nucleotides, the CDR3 is TGTGCCAGCAGTTACCCCGGGACAGAAAGCAATCAGCCCCAGCATTTT. Residues: CASSYPGTESNQPQHF.

This sequence joins TRBV14 and TRBJ1-5, with a possible D match to TRBD1 (5 bases). The germline V gene has CDR1 SGHDN and CDR2 FVKESK. The CDR3 spans 14 residues. V gave up 4 bases and J gave up 3 bases, with 10 bases separating them. The CDR3 here is CASSPATVNQPQHF. The CDR3 DNA follows: TGTGCCAGCAGCCCTGCGACAGTCAATCAGCCCCAGCATTTT.

The V and J genes are TRBV28 and TRBJ2-6; 12 bases agree with TRBD2. Germline V CDR1 and CDR2: MDHEN, SYDVKM. After removal of 4 bases from V and 4 bases from J, the junction contained 8 bases not matched to a gene. This CDR3 has 18 residues. CDR3 nucleotide sequence: TGTGCCAGCAGTTCCAGGACTAGCGGGACGGGCGGGGCCAACGTCCTGACTTTC. Its translation: CASSSRTSGTGGANVLTF. The full variable domain, in which reference TRBV28 and TRBJ2-6 provide the parts outside the CDR3, is DVKVTQSSRYLVKRTGEKVFLECVQDMDHENMFWYRQDPGLGLRLIYFSYDVKMKEKGDIPEGYSVSREKKERFSLILESASTNQTSMYLCASSSRTSGTGGANVLTFGAGSRLTVL.

The chain links TRBV4-1 to TRBJ2-7, with 9 bases matching TRBD1. The CDR3 runs 18 residues. Germline CDR1 reads MGHRA; CDR2 reads YSYEKL. Trimming removed 4 bases from V and 6 bases from J; junction bases left unmatched: 19. In DNA, the CDR3 is TGCGCCAGCAGCCGATCAGATTATTCCGGGACAGGGTCTAGCGAGCAGTACTTC. As protein: CASSRSDYSGTGSSEQYF.

The chain recombines TRBV6-6 with TRBJ2-5; D is perhaps TRBD2 (5 bases). This CDR3 is built from 15 residues. V was clipped by 0 bases and J by 3 bases, with 11 bases between them. Germline V gene lookup returns CDR1 MNHNY and CDR2 SVGAGI (reference sequence). CDR3 in DNA: TGTGCCAGCAGTTACTCTCCCCCGGGGAAAGAGACCCAGTACTTC. It translates to CASSYSPPGKETQYF.

This clone has just a few counts. V and J are TRBV18 and TRBJ1-1, with a weak D call TRBD1 (5 bases). Germline V lookup: CDR1 KGHSH, CDR2 LQKENI. The germline V and J ends were trimmed by 6 bases and 10 bases, with 12 bases remaining between them. This CDR3 is built from 11 residues. CDR3 DNA: TGTGCCAGCTCGGAGGGGTACGGAGCTTTCTTT. Protein: CASSEGYGAFF. Full variable domain (remainder filled in from reference TRBV18 and TRBJ1-1): NAGVMQNPRHLVRRRGQEARLRCSPMKGHSHVYWYRQLPEEGLKFMVYLQKENIIDESGMPKERFSAEFPKEGPSILRIQQVVRGDSAAYFCASSEGYGAFFGQGTRLTVV.

This sequence joins TRBV6-5 and TRBJ2-7, with D possibly matching TRBD2 (5 bases). Per the germline V gene, CDR1 is MNHEY and CDR2 is SVGAGI. The V end was cut by 4 bases, the J end by 7 bases, with 20 bases between. This CDR3 region has 15 residues. As DNA, the CDR3 is TGTGCCAGCAGTTCCCTAGGACGGAGGAGTCAAGAGCAGTACTTC. This translates into CASSSLGRRSQEQYF.

The chain carries TRBV28 and TRBJ1-6, with D possibly matching TRBD1 (6 bases). The CDR3 has 16 residues. Germline V CDR1 and CDR2: MDHEN, SYDVKM. V lost 5 bases and J 10 bases, leaving 21 bases between the germline ends. The CDR3 here is CASSLRGGLLGSPLHF. The DNA for the CDR3 is TGTGCCAGCAGTCTTAGGGGGGGGCTGTTGGGGTCACCCCTCCACTTT.

The chain employs TRBV7-2 and TRBJ2-7, with D tentatively TRBD2 (6 bases). The V end lost 1 base, the J end lost 4 bases, and 11 bases lay between the germline ends. The CDR3 is made up of 14 amino acids. Germline V gives CDR1 SGHTA, CDR2 FQGNSA. CDR3 coding DNA: TGTGCCAGCAGCTTAGTGGTGACTAGGTACGAGCAGTACTTC. This gives the protein CASSLVVTRYEQYF.

This clone was detected only once. The chain is built from TRBV5-1 and TRBJ1-1, with a possible D match to TRBD1 (6 bases). Trimming stripped 4 bases from V and 6 bases from J, with 16 bases between. The CDR3 has 14 amino acids. The V gene's germline CDR1 is SGHRS and CDR2 YFSETQ. In DNA, the CDR3 is TGCGCCAGCAGCGCACAGACAGGTTCCCCTGAAGCTTTCTTT. Its translation is CASSAQTGSPEAFF. Variable domain in full (rest from reference TRBV5-1 and TRBJ1-1): KAGVTQTPRYLIKTRGQQVTLSCSPISGHRSVSWYQQTPGQGLQFLFEYFSETQRNKGNFPGRFSGRQFSNSRSEMNVSTLELGDSALYLCASSAQTGSPEAFFGQGTRLTVV.

This clone was seen a few times. This chain connects TRBV5-1 to TRBJ1-2, with TRBD1 matching over 7 bases. Germline-derived CDR1 and CDR2 are SGHRS and YFSETQ. This CDR3 region has 14 residues. J was trimmed by 2 bases and V by 4 bases; bases with no gene match: 5. The CDR3 DNA reads as TGCGCCAGCAGCCGGGGGACAGCGAACTATGGCTACACCTTC. It encodes CASSRGTANYGYTF.

The genes are TRBV23-1 and TRBJ2-1; D call uncertain. TRBV23-1 is treated as an ORF (open reading frame) with a function not yet certain. This CDR3 is built from 13 residues. V gave up 3 bases and J gave up 6 bases, with 9 bases separating them. The CDR3, as DNA: TGCGCCAGCAGTCAGAGGCCCGGCAATGAGCAGTTCTTC. Translating gives CASSQRPGNEQFF.